This T cell receptor beta chain was sequenced during a study of early T cells in non-severe SARS-CoV-2 infection. Study-level background: Sequenced material consisted of bulk RNA (from unsorted whole blood), and chains were unpaired. Study findings and constraints: VDJdb matching, biased toward anti-spike CD8 responses, missed private and CD4 specificities.

This clonotype showed up many times. Its target is not known. Individual cDNA molecules were tagged with unique molecular identifiers. TCRdb used MiXCR to reprocess the 5' RACE reads, holding one entry per CDR3 protein. Of 80,000 or so distinct CDR3 sequences in the sample, over 13% were seen once. This clonotype was obtained from an adult who was a healthcare worker with PCR-confirmed SARS-CoV-2 infection or an uninfected control (not recorded which). What was sequenced was whole blood.

The CDR3 DNA reads as TGTGCCAGCAGCCCCGGGACTAGCGAGTACAATGAGCAGTTCTTC. Amino acid sequence: CASSPGTSEYNEQFF. The V and J genes are TRBV7-3 and TRBJ2-1; TRBD2 matches at 10 bases. Losses at the gene ends were 5 bases for V and 4 bases for J; bases not matched to a gene: 5. Looked up from germline, CDR1 is SGHTA and CDR2 is FQGTGA. This CDR3 has 15 residues.